This is a list of T cell receptor beta chains from one sample in a study of vaccination and CD4 T cells after COVID-19. Using its own MiXCR run on the PCR reads, TCRdb lists one record per CDR3 protein. The sample lists about 14,000 distinct CDR3 sequences, 35% occurring once. These receptors are not linked to any known antigen. Material for sequencing was CD4+ T cells from blood, cultured in vitro. The receptors were gathered from a human donor who had recovered from COVID-19. CDR3s include the opening cysteine and the closing phenylalanine or tryptophan. The D gene is left open where the match is weak. For some rows the clone size is stated as once, few or many, or as a class when expanded; others skip it.

clone size: .; V gene: TRBV19; D gene: .; J gene: TRBJ2-3; CDR3 protein: CASSRMVSTDTQYF; CDR3 DNA: TGTGCCAGTAGTAGGATGGTAAGCACAGATACGCAGTATTTT
clone size: .; V gene: TRBV7-9; D gene: TRBD1; J gene: TRBJ2-5; CDR3 protein: CASSPLTGVLETQYF; CDR3 DNA: TGTGCCAGCAGCCCACTGACAGGGGTCCTGGAGACCCAGTACTTC
clone size: .; V gene: TRBV19; D gene: TRBD2; J gene: TRBJ2-1; CDR3 protein: CASSTGTSGTVDEQFF; CDR3 DNA: TGTGCCAGTAGCACGGGGACTAGCGGGACGGTCGATGAGCAGTTCTTC
clone size: few; V gene: TRBV24-1; D gene: TRBD2; J gene: TRBJ2-1; CDR3 protein: CATSDRGTSTSGRNEQFF; CDR3 DNA: TGTGCCACCAGTGATAGGGGGACGTCGACTAGCGGGAGGAATGAGCAGTTCTTC
clone size: few; V gene: TRBV6-1; D gene: TRBD1; J gene: TRBJ1-4; CDR3 protein: CASRGWTGGNEKLFF; CDR3 DNA: TGTGCCAGCAGAGGCTGGACAGGAGGGAATGAAAAACTGTTTTTT
clone size: medium-sized; V gene: TRBV7-3; D gene: .; J gene: TRBJ2-5; CDR3 protein: CASSLSGIGVETQYF; CDR3 DNA: TGTGCCAGCAGCTTAAGTGGGATCGGGGTAGAGACCCAGTACTTC
clone size: .; V gene: TRBV6-2/TRBV6-3; D gene: TRBD1; J gene: TRBJ2-3; CDR3 protein: CASLSNVAGGIDTQYF; CDR3 DNA: TGTGCCAGCCTCAGTAACGTGGCAGGGGGTATAGATACGCAGTATTTT
clone size: .; V gene: TRBV30; D gene: .; J gene: TRBJ2-1; CDR3 protein: CAWSKDYNEQFF; CDR3 DNA: TGTGCCTGGAGTAAGGACTACAATGAGCAGTTCTTC
clone size: .; V gene: TRBV10-3; D gene: .; J gene: TRBJ1-2; CDR3 protein: CAIPLTRQMTEYGYTF; CDR3 DNA: TGTGCCATCCCACTCACCCGGCAGATGACCGAGTATGGCTACACCTTC
clone size: .; V gene: TRBV7-6; D gene: .; J gene: TRBJ2-3; CDR3 protein: CASSLAEGLTQYF; CDR3 DNA: TGTGCCAGCAGCTTAGCGGAGGGACTTACGCAGTATTTT
clone size: .; V gene: TRBV6-5; D gene: .; J gene: TRBJ2-1; CDR3 protein: CASSYVAGPYNEQFF; CDR3 DNA: TGTGCCAGCAGTTACGTAGCCGGGCCTTACAATGAGCAGTTCTTC
clone size: .; V gene: TRBV11-2; D gene: TRBD1; J gene: TRBJ2-3; CDR3 protein: CASSSDRPDTQYF; CDR3 DNA: TGTGCCAGCAGCTCGGACAGGCCCGATACGCAGTATTTT
clone size: .; V gene: TRBV20-1; D gene: TRBD1; J gene: TRBJ1-2; CDR3 protein: CSARTGGNYGYTF; CDR3 DNA: TGCAGTGCCCGGACAGGGGGCAACTATGGCTACACCTTC
clone size: .; V gene: TRBV20-1; D gene: .; J gene: TRBJ1-5; CDR3 protein: CSARSGGSPSSNQPQHF; CDR3 DNA: TGCAGTGCTAGGTCTGGGGGAAGTCCGTCGAGCAATCAGCCCCAGCATTTT
clone size: few; V gene: TRBV7-8; D gene: .; J gene: TRBJ2-3; CDR3 protein: CASRQTSLVSDTQYF; CDR3 DNA: TGTGCCAGCAGACAAACTAGCTTGGTATCAGATACGCAGTATTTT
clone size: .; V gene: TRBV7-9; D gene: .; J gene: TRBJ2-7; CDR3 protein: CASSYSSYEQYF; CDR3 DNA: TGTGCCAGCAGCTATAGCTCCTACGAGCAGTACTTC
clone size: .; V gene: TRBV11-2; D gene: .; J gene: TRBJ1-1; CDR3 protein: CASSPPGGTEAFF; CDR3 DNA: TGTGCCAGCAGCCCCCCTGGGGGCACTGAAGCTTTCTTT
clone size: .; V gene: TRBV7-9; D gene: .; J gene: TRBJ1-1; CDR3 protein: CASRLTTGNTEAFF; CDR3 DNA: TGTGCCAGCAGGCTGACAACAGGAAACACTGAAGCTTTCTTT
clone size: .; V gene: TRBV2; D gene: .; J gene: TRBJ2-5; CDR3 protein: CASRDNRETQYF; CDR3 DNA: TGTGCCAGCAGGGATAATAGGGAGACCCAGTACTTC
clone size: medium-sized; V gene: TRBV15; D gene: TRBD1; J gene: TRBJ1-5; CDR3 protein: CATSRDPGQGGQPQHF; CDR3 DNA: TGTGCCACCAGCAGAGATCCAGGACAGGGAGGTCAGCCCCAGCATTTT
clone size: .; V gene: TRBV5-1; D gene: TRBD1; J gene: TRBJ2-1; CDR3 protein: CASSLNRGNEQFF; CDR3 DNA: TGCGCCAGCAGCTTAAACAGGGGCAATGAGCAGTTCTTC
clone size: .; V gene: TRBV30; D gene: TRBD2; J gene: TRBJ2-3; CDR3 protein: CAWDLAGFTDTQYF; CDR3 DNA: TGTGCCTGGGACCTAGCGGGATTCACAGATACGCAGTATTTT
clone size: .; V gene: TRBV5-6; D gene: .; J gene: TRBJ1-6; CDR3 protein: CASSDLGKTGSPLHF; CDR3 DNA: TGTGCCAGCAGCGACCTTGGGAAAACGGGTTCACCCCTCCACTTT
clone size: few; V gene: TRBV12-3/TRBV12-4; D gene: TRBD2; J gene: TRBJ2-3; CDR3 protein: CASSFRGGGGTDTQYF; CDR3 DNA: TGTGCCAGCAGTTTTCGGGGGGGAGGGGGCACAGATACGCAGTATTTT
clone size: few; V gene: TRBV12-3/TRBV12-4; D gene: TRBD2; J gene: TRBJ2-4; CDR3 protein: CASKSGSAKNIQYF; CDR3 DNA: TGTGCCAGTAAAAGCGGGAGTGCCAAAAACATTCAGTACTTC
clone size: .; V gene: TRBV9; D gene: TRBD2; J gene: TRBJ2-1; CDR3 protein: CASSYGLAIDEQFF; CDR3 DNA: TGTGCCAGCAGCTACGGACTAGCCATCGATGAGCAGTTCTTC
clone size: few; V gene: TRBV20-1; D gene: TRBD1; J gene: TRBJ1-4; CDR3 protein: CSASPLTGGPEKLFF; CDR3 DNA: TGCAGTGCTAGCCCTTTGACAGGGGGCCCTGAAAAACTGTTTTTT
clone size: .; V gene: TRBV20-1; D gene: .; J gene: TRBJ2-6; CDR3 protein: CSSNDGANVLTF; CDR3 DNA: TGCAGCAGCAATGACGGGGCCAACGTCCTGACTTTC
clone size: .; V gene: TRBV6-1; D gene: TRBD1; J gene: TRBJ2-1; CDR3 protein: CASRQTGDNEQFF; CDR3 DNA: TGTGCCAGCAGACAAACAGGGGACAATGAGCAGTTCTTC
clone size: .; V gene: TRBV5-4; D gene: .; J gene: TRBJ2-3; CDR3 protein: CASSLAGGATDTQYF; CDR3 DNA: TGTGCCAGCAGCTTGGCTGGCGGGGCCACAGATACGCAGTATTTT
clone size: few; V gene: TRBV6-5; D gene: .; J gene: TRBJ2-7; CDR3 protein: CASSYSNTGSNVRADF; CDR3 DNA: TGTGCCAGCAGTTACTCGAATACAGGGAGTAATGTACGAGCGGACTTC
clone size: .; V gene: TRBV6-1; D gene: .; J gene: TRBJ1-4; CDR3 protein: CASSRVWGEKLFF; CDR3 DNA: TGTGCCAGCTCCCGGGTTTGGGGTGAAAAACTGTTTTTT
clone size: .; V gene: TRBV6-5; D gene: TRBD1; J gene: TRBJ1-1; CDR3 protein: CASSYAQGAGTEAFF; CDR3 DNA: TGTGCCAGCAGTTACGCACAGGGGGCCGGCACTGAAGCTTTCTTT
clone size: .; V gene: TRBV30; D gene: TRBD2; J gene: TRBJ2-1; CDR3 protein: CAWSPGTSGKFF; CDR3 DNA: TGTGCCTGGAGTCCCGGGACTAGCGGAAAGTTCTTC
clone size: .; V gene: TRBV28; D gene: .; J gene: TRBJ2-1; CDR3 protein: CASSTRTGRVNEQFF; CDR3 DNA: TGTGCCAGCAGTACCCGGACAGGGAGGGTCAATGAGCAGTTCTTC